This T cell receptor beta chain derives from a study of T cell responses to AZD1222 COVID-19 vaccine. Regarding the study as a whole: Clonal diversity was possibly underestimated; the donors were predominantly white British and more often female. Vaccine-associated CD4 TCRs spanned spike, dominant at 160-218 and 743-854. The reported proportion of spike-specific TCRs targeting unmutated variant regions was nearly half.

To note about this clone: As yet, its antigen is unknown.

The germline V gene encodes CDR1 LGHNA and CDR2 YSLEER. V trimming: 1 base; J trimming: 6 bases; junction bases outside the gene matches: 12. CDR3 length: 17 amino acids. Sequencing was performed with immunoSEQ multiplex PCR; in TCRdb, only in-frame clones are kept and a portion is missing. In the table there are about 150,000 clones, around nine tenths of which are singletons. This TCR was sampled from an adult in good health. The J gene is TRBJ1-2, the V gene TRBV4-3; 9 bases are a match to TRBD1. The starting material was peripheral blood, obtained on day 0 of AZD1222 vaccination. The chain's CDR3 is CASSQATTGTGNDGYTF. The DNA for the CDR3 is TGCGCCAGCAGCCAAGCGACAACCGGGACAGGGAACGATGGCTACACCTTC.